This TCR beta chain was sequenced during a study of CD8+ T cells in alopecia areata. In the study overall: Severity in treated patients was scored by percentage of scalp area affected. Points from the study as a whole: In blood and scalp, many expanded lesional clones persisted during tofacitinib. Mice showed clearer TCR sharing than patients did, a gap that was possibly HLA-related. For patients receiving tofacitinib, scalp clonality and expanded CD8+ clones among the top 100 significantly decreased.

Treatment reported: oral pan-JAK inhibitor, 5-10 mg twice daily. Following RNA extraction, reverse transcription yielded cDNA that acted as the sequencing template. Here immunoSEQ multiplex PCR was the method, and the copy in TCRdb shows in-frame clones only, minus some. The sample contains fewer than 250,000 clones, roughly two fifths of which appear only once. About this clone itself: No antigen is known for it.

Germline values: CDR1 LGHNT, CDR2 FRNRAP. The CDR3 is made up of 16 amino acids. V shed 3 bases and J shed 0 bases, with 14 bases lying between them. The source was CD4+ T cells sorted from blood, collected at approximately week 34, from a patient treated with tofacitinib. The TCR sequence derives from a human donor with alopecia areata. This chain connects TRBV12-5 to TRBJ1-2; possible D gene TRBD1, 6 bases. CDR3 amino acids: CASGFSGAQPNYGYTF. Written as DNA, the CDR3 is TGTGCTAGTGGTTTCTCGGGGGCGCAACCTAACTATGGCTACACCTTC. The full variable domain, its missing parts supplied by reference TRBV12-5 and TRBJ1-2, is DARVTQTPRHKVTEMGQEVTMRCQPILGHNTVFWYRQTMMQGLELLAYFRNRAPLDDSGMPKDRFSAEMPDATLATLKIQPSEPRDSAVYFCASGFSGAQPNYGYTFGSGTRLTVV.